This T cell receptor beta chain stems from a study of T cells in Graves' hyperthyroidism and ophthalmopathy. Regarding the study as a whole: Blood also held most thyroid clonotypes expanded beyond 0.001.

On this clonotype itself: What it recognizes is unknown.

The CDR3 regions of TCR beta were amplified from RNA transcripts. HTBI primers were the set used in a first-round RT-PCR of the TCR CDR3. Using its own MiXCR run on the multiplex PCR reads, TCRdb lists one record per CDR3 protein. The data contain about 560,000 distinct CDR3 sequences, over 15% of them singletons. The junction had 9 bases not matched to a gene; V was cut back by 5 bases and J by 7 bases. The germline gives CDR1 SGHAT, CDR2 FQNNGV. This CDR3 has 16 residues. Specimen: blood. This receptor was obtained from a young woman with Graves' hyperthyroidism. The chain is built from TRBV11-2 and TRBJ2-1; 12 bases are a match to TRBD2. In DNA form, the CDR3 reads TGTGCCAGCAGCCAAGCCCCCGGGACTAGCGGGAATGAGCAGTTCTTC. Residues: CASSQAPGTSGNEQFF.